This T cell receptor (beta chain) was found in a study of T cells in Graves' hyperthyroidism and ophthalmopathy. Study-level background: Peripheral blood was acquired at first diagnosis, ahead of any therapy whatsoever. Study-wide points: Among clonotypes expanded in thyroid above 0.001, most were also found in blood. In the analysis, a 13 V-J model separated ophthalmopathy from stable hyperthyroidism.

Amplification yielded TCR beta CDR3 regions, with RNA transcripts as the source. Researchers ran a first-round RT-PCR on the TCR CDR3 using the HTBI primer set. TCRdb re-analysed the multiplex PCR reads in MiXCR, keeping a single row per CDR3 protein. The table lists over 700,000 distinct CDR3 sequences, 38% of them singletons, with more than 7% in the top ten. A word on this clonotype: Its antigen is not known.

CDR3 length: 13 residues. Germline V gene sequence: CDR1 DFQATT, CDR2 SNEGSKA (reference sequence). V dropped 6 bases and J dropped 3; count of bases not matched to a gene: 7. The rearrangement uses TRBV20-1 and TRBJ1-2, with 7 bases identical to TRBD1. Source material: blood. This receptor was taken from a man aged 18 to 35 with Graves' hyperthyroidism. For the CDR3, the DNA is TGCAGTGCCACACTTACAGGGGACTATGGCTACACCTTC. Translated, it gives CSATLTGDYGYTF.